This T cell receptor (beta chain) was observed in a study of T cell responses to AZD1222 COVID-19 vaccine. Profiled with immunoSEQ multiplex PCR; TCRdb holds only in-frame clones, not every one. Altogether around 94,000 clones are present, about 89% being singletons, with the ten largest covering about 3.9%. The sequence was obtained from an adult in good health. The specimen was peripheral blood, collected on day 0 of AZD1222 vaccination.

The CDR3: CASRGDSSYNEQFF. The CDR3 coding sequence is TGTGCCAGCAGGGGCGACAGCTCCTACAATGAGCAGTTCTTC. The chain has TRBV2 and TRBJ2-1, with D possibly matching TRBD1 (5 bases). The CDR3 length is 14 residues. Trimming removed 6 bases at V and 0 bases at J, with 9 bases between. Germline V gene data show CDR1 as SNHLY and CDR2 as FYNNEI.